This TCR beta chain is drawn from a study of T cells in localized non-small cell lung cancer (TCRdb year 2020). For the wider study: The study analyzed T cell repertoires of a few hundred early-stage NSCLC patients, comparing tumors and uninvolved tumor-adjacent lungs. NSCLC patients had a mean age of roughly 66 years, and 129 were male and 85 to 110 female. The cohort was made up of fewer than 250 treatment-naive NSCLC patients whose localized lung tumors had been resected.

Details on this clone: The antigen it recognizes is unknown. No base qualities exist here, and no much larger clone lies one base off it.

There are 13 amino acids in the CDR3, from cysteine to phenylalanine inclusive. Just CDR3 DNA is preserved here, 39 bases in frame from base 1. Trimming costs V 1 base and J 6 bases, and their ends lie 8 bases apart. Taken from the germline V gene, the CDR1 and CDR2 loops are SGHTA and FQGTGA. General study outcomes and caveats: Because multi-region tumor sequencing was not done, intratumor heterogeneity could not be ruled out. A median of around 62 of the top 100 tumor clones turned up in the paired uninvolved adjacent lung, and about 28 of those clones also ranked among the top 100 of that same adjacent lung. Higher T cell density in blood was associated with longer overall survival, whereas higher clonality in adjacent lung was associated with shorter survival. The highest T cell clonality was observed in uninvolved tumor-adjacent lung, where clonality exceeded that of tumor, suggesting that antigenic responses were more focused in uninvolved tumor-adjacent lung. Because the study design was exploratory, TCR variables were selected using unadjusted p-values without false-discovery rate correction.

The immunoSEQ Assay was used to sequence TCR beta CDR3 regions from DNA. The original methods were these. To compute T cell density, TCR beta template counts were normalized to usable DNA, which was estimated by amplifying housekeeping genes. The preseqR package was used to estimate richness by extrapolating to 400,000 templates for PBMC samples and to 120,000 templates for tissue samples. Clonality was defined as one minus Pielou's evenness. To identify tissue-enriched TCRs, differential abundance testing was run on productive amino-acid clonotypes with a minimum total count of 5 and an alpha of 0.1. The Jaccard Index and the Morisita Overlap Index were used to measure how much the repertoires overlapped between compartments. GLIPH clustered TCR beta CDR3s with public tetramer-defined viral CDR3s; viral motifs required at least three viral sequences plus V-gene enrichment. Here the immuneACCESS table is served through TCRdb, limited to in-frame sequences with V and J called. Missing clones are a known gap in these copies; in checked studies unresolved V genes cover under half, and the rest lacks a known reason. V, J and clone size are taken as reported in that table, and D and trimming were inferred from the DNA itself. In all, the sample holds around 25,000 clones, and approximately 90% of those were seen once. The top ten clonotypes cover around 2.5% of the sample.

At diagnosis, peripheral blood, uninvolved tumor-adjacent lung and tumor were collected and were preserved as a mix of fresh-frozen and FFPE material. Blood samples were analyzed as peripheral blood mononuclear cells for TCR repertoire profiling. Recombination connected TRBV7-3 to TRBJ2-3; the D gene assignment is ambiguous. This TCR was sampled from a woman between 35 and 75 years old with stage I lung adenocarcinoma. The sample consisted of peripheral blood, taken before any cancer treatment. The encoded CDR3 is CASSLRWADTQYF. The DNA sequence is TGTGCCAGCAGCTTAAGATGGGCCGATACGCAGTATTTT.